Following are 9 T cell receptor beta chains from one sample sequenced in a study of human T cells and chemical hapten exposure. Using its own MiXCR run on the RACE reads, TCRdb lists one record per CDR3 protein. This table holds about 90,000 distinct CDR3 sequences, 7.5% to 9.5% found once. Described time point: pre-sensitization, week 0. As to treatment: therapeutic diphenylcyclopropenone sensitization with weekly scalp DPC. The source material was whole blood, sampled in connection with sensitization to the hapten diphenylcyclopropenone (DPC). The receptors originated from a man aged 35 to 55 with alopecia areata. Some clones in this sample may be carry-over from other donors' samples.

This clonotype was seen ten or more times. The chain has TRBV5-5 and TRBJ1-5, with D hard to call. Germline V gene lookup returns CDR1 SGHKS and CDR2 YYEKEE (reference sequence). The CDR3 runs to 16 residues. V lost 0 bases to trimming and J lost 2 bases, with 12 bases between them. This chain's CDR3 is CASSLEADLGNQPQHF. In DNA form, the CDR3 reads TGTGCCAGCAGCTTGGAGGCAGACCTTGGCAATCAGCCCCAGCATTTT.

The V gene is TRBV6-2 or TRBV6-3, the J gene TRBJ2-7; D gene unclear. The CDR3 runs 16 residues. Germline V gene sequence: CDR1 MNHEY, CDR2 SVGEGT. The V end lost 5 bases, the J end lost 0 bases, and 17 bases lay between the germline ends. The CDR3, as DNA: TGTGCCAGCAGTAACCCACGATCCCTCGGCTCCTACGAGCAGTACTTC. This gives the protein CASSNPRSLGSYEQYF.

In this sample, this clonotype turned up many times. The rearrangement joins TRBV27 to TRBJ2-7; D uncertain. The germline V gene has CDR1 MNHEY and CDR2 SMNVEV (reference sequence). Trimming stripped 6 bases from V and 10 bases from J, with 16 bases between. The CDR3 length is 12 residues. Written as DNA, the CDR3 is TGTGCCAGCAGGATTCTGGGGTGGCGACAGTACGTC. Translation: CASRILGWRQYV.

This clonotype was detected a few times. The chain uses TRBV7-9 and TRBJ2-3; the match to TRBD1 covers 8 bases. The CDR3 has 14 amino acids. Germline V gene data show CDR1 as SEHNR and CDR2 as FQNEAQ (reference sequence). J gave up 3 bases and V 5 bases, and 4 bases lay outside the gene matches. CDR3 DNA: TGTGCCAGCAGCCCAGGGGGCGCGACAGATACGCAGTATTTT. Translated: CASSPGGATDTQYF. The entire variable domain, with the rest obtained from reference TRBV7-9 and TRBJ2-3, is as follows: DTGVSQNPRHKITKRGQNVTFRCDPISEHNRLYWYRQTLGQGPEFLTYFQNEAQLEKSRLLSDRFSAERPKGSFSTLEIQRTEQGDSAMYLCASSPGGATDTQYFGPGTRLTVL.

The chain employs TRBV7-9 and TRBJ1-5; no clear D gene. Germline V gene data show CDR1 as SEHNR and CDR2 as FQNEAQ (reference sequence). The CDR3 runs 12 residues. The V end was cut by 8 bases, the J end by 1 base, with 6 bases between. The CDR3 bases are TGTGCCAGCCAGATCAGCAATCAGCCCCAGCATTTT. As protein: CASQISNQPQHF.

This clonotype was seen more than once but under ten times. The chain carries TRBV7-9 and TRBJ2-5, with 8 bases fitting TRBD1. The CDR3 loop spans 13 amino acids. From germline, CDR1 is SEHNR and CDR2 FQNEAQ (reference sequence). J gave up 4 bases and V 6 bases, and 4 bases lay outside the gene matches. The CDR3 here is CASRPTGGETQYF. The CDR3 DNA follows: TGTGCCAGCAGACCTACAGGGGGAGAGACCCAGTACTTC.

The chain couples TRBV5-1 to TRBJ2-2; 7 bases are shared with TRBD1. This CDR3 has 17 amino acids. Germline V CDR1 and CDR2: SGHRS, YFSETQ. With V trimmed by 4 bases and J by 6 bases, 15 bases remained unmatched. CDR3 amino acids: CASSAGQATNTAGELFF. CDR3 nucleotides: TGCGCCAGCAGCGCCGGACAGGCGACGAACACCGCCGGGGAGCTGTTTTTT. Using reference TRBV5-1 and TRBJ2-2 for the parts outside the CDR3, the full variable domain is KAGVTQTPRYLIKTRGQQVTLSCSPISGHRSVSWYQQTPGQGLQFLFEYFSETQRNKGNFPGRFSGRQFSNSRSEMNVSTLELGDSALYLCASSAGQATNTAGELFFGEGSRLTVL.

The rearrangement uses TRBV7-2 and TRBJ2-3; TRBD2 is a possible D gene (6 bases). The germline gives CDR1 SGHTA, CDR2 FQGNSA. The CDR3 sequence is 15 residues long. V shed 5 bases and J shed 8 bases, with 20 bases lying between them. As DNA, the CDR3 is TGTGCCAGCAGCCGGGACTTCACCGCACACGGTACGCAGTATTTT. Amino acid sequence: CASSRDFTAHGTQYF.

This clonotype was seen repeatedly, ten times or more. The chain joins TRBV4-2 to TRBJ2-1; D is uncertain. The germline V gene has CDR1 LGHNA and CDR2 YNFKEQ. The CDR3 is 18 amino acids. V was pared by 1 base and J by 0 bases, with 16 bases between. The CDR3 sequence is CASSQALDVGLSYNEQFF. The CDR3 region has the DNA TGTGCCAGCAGCCAAGCGCTCGACGTGGGCCTCTCCTACAATGAGCAGTTCTTC.